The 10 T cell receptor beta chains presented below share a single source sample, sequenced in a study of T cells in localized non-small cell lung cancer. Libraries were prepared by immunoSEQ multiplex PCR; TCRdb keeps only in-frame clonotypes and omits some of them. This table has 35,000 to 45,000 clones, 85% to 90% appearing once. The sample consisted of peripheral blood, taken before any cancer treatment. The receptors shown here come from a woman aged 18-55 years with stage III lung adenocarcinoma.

CDR3 sequence (DNA): TGTGCCAGCACCTCGGGACAGGGGAAAGCAGATACGCAGTATTTT. This codes for CASTSGQGKADTQYF. The rearrangement uses TRBV6-6 and TRBJ2-3; TRBD1 agrees at 10 bases. V lost 7 bases, J lost 4 bases, and 8 bases stayed unmatched. CDR3 length: 15 residues. CDR1 and CDR2 (germline): MNHNY, SVGAGI (reference sequence).

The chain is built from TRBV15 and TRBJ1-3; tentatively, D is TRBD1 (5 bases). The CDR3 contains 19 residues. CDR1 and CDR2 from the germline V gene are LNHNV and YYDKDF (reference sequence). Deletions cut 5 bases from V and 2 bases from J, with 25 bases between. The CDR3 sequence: CATSGEPANRKLTGNTIYF. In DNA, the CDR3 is TGTGCCACCAGCGGGGAACCAGCGAACAGGAAATTAACTGGAAACACCATATATTTT.

The CDR3 here is CASSLNGGSYNEQFF. The DNA for the CDR3 is TGTGCCAGCAGCTTAAACGGGGGGTCCTACAATGAGCAGTTCTTC. The chain carries TRBV7-9 and TRBJ2-1, with 7 bases that match TRBD2. CDR1 and CDR2 from the germline V gene are SEHNR and FQNEAQ (reference sequence). The ends lost 2 bases at V and 1 base at J; junction bases unmatched: 2. The CDR3 covers 15 residues.

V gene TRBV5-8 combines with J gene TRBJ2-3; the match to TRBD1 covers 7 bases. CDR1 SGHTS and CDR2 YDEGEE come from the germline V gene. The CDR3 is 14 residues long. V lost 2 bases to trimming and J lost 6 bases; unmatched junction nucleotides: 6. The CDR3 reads CASSFLGQLDTQYF. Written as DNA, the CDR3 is TGTGCCAGCAGCTTTTTGGGACAGTTGGATACGCAGTATTTT. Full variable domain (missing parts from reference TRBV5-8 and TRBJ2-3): EAGVTQSPTHLIKTRGQQATLRCSPISGHTSVYWYQQALGLGLQFLLWYDEGEERNRGNFPPRFSGRQFPNYSSELNVNALELEDSALYLCASSFLGQLDTQYFGPGTRLTVL.

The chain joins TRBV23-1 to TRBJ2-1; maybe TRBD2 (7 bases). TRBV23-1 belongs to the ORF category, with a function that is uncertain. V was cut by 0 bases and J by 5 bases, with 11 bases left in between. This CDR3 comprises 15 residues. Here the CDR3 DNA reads TGCGCCAGCAGTCAATCTAGGGGGGGACACAATGAGCAGTTCTTC. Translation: CASSQSRGGHNEQFF.

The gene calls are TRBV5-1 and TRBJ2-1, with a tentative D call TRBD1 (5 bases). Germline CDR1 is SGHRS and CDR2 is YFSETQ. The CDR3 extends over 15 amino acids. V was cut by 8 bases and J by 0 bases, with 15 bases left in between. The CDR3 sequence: CASSPGFSSYNEQFF. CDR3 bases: TGCGCCAGTTCCCCAGGGTTTAGCTCCTACAATGAGCAGTTCTTC. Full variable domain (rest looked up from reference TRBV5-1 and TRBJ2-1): KAGVTQTPRYLIKTRGQQVTLSCSPISGHRSVSWYQQTPGQGLQFLFEYFSETQRNKGNFPGRFSGRQFSNSRSEMNVSTLELGDSALYLCASSPGFSSYNEQFFGPGTRLTVL.

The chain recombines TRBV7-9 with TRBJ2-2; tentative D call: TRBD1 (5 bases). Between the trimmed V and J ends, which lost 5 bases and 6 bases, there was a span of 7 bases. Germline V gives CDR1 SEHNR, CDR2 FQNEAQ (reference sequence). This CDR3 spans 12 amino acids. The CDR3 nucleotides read TGTGCCAGCAGCCAGGGCCCCGGGGAGCTGTTTTTT. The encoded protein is CASSQGPGELFF.

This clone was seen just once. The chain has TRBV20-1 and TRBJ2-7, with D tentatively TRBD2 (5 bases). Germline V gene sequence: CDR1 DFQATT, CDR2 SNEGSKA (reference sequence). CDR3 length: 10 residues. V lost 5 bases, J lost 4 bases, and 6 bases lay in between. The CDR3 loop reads CSASGYEQYF. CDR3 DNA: TGCAGTGCTTCGGGATACGAGCAGTACTTC.

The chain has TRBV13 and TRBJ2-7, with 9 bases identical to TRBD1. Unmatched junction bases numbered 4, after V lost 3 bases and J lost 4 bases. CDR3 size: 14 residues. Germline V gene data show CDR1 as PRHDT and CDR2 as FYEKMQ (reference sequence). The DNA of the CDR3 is TGTGCCAGCAGCTTTAGGGACAGGGCGTACGAGCAGTACTTC. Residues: CASSFRDRAYEQYF.

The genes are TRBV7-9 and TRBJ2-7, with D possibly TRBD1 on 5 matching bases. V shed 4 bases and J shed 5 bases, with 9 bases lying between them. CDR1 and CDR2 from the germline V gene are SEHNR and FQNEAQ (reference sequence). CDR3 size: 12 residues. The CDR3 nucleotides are TGTGCCAGCAGCTCCAGGGTTGACGAGCAGTACTTC. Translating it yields CASSSRVDEQYF.